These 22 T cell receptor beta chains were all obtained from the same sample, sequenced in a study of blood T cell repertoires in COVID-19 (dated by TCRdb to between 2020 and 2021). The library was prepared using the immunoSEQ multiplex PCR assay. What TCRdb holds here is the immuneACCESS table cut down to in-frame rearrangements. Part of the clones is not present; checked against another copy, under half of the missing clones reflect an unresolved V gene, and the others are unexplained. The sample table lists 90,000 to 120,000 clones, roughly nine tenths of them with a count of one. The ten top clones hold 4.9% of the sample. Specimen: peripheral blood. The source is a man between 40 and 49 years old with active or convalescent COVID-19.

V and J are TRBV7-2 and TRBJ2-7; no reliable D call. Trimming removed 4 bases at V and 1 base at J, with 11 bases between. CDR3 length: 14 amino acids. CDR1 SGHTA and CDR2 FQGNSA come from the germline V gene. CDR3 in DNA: TGTGCCAGCAGCTCACGACTCGATTCCTACGAGCAGTACTTC. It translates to CASSSRLDSYEQYF. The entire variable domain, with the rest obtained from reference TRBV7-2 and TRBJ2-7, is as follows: GAGVSQSPSNKVTEKGKDVELRCDPISGHTALYWYRQSLGQGLEFLIYFQGNSAPDKSGLPSDRFSAERTGGSVSTLTIQRTQQEDSAVYLCASSSRLDSYEQYFGPGTRLTVT.

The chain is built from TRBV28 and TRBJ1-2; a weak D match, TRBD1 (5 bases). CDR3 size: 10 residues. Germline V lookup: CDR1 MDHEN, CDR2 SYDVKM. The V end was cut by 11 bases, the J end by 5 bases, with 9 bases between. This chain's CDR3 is CAVSGYGYTF. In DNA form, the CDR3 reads TGTGCCGTCTCAGGGTATGGCTACACCTTC.

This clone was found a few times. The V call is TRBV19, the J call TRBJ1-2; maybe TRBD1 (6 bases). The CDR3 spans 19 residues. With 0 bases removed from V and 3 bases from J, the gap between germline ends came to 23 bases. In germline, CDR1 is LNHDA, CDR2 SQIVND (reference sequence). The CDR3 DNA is TGTGCCAGTAGTATAGATCTAAGGAGACACCGGGACACTTACTATGGCTACACCTTC. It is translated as CASSIDLRRHRDTYYGYTF.

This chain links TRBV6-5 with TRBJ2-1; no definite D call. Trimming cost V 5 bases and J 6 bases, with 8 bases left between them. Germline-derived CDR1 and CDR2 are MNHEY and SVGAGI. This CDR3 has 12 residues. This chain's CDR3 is CASSHQLNEQFF. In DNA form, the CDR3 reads TGTGCCAGCAGTCACCAACTCAATGAGCAGTTCTTC.

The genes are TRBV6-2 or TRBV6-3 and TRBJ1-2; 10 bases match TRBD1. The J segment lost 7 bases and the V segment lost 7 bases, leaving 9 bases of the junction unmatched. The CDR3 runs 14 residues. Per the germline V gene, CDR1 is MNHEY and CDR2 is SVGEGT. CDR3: CASTPGQGRFGYTF. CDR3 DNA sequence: TGTGCCAGCACCCCGGGACAGGGGAGGTTTGGCTACACCTTC.

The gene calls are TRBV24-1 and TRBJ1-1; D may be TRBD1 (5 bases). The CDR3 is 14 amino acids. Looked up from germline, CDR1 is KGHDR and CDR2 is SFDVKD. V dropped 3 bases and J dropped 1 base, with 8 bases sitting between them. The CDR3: CATSDPGQNTEAFF. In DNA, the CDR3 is TGTGCCACCAGTGATCCTGGACAGAACACTGAAGCTTTCTTT.

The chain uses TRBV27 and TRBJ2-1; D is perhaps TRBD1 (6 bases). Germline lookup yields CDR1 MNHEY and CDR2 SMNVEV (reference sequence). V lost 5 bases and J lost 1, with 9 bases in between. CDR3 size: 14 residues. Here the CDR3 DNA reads TGTGCCAGCAGTCCAGGGGCATCCTACAATGAGCAGTTCTTC. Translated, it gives CASSPGASYNEQFF.

For the CDR3, the DNA is TGTGCCAGCAGTTCCCGCGGACAGGGGCGCATAAAGACCCAGTACTTC. This sequence encodes CASSSRGQGRIKTQYF. The chain couples TRBV28 to TRBJ2-5; 9 bases are shared with TRBD1. The trim removed 4 bases at V and 6 bases at J, leaving 12 bases unmatched. The CDR3 contains 16 residues. Looked up from germline, CDR1 is MDHEN and CDR2 is SYDVKM.

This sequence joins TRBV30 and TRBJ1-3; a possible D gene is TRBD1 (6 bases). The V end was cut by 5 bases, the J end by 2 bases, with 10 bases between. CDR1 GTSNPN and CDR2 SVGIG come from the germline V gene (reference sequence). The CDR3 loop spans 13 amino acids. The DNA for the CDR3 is TGTGCCTGGCAGGGGTTGGCTGGAAACACCATATATTTT. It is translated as CAWQGLAGNTIYF. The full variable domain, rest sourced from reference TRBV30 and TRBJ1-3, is SQTIHQWPATLVQPVGSPLSLECTVEGTSNPNLYWYRQAAGRGLQLLFYSVGIGQISSEVPQNLSASRPQDRQFILSSKKLLLSDSGFYLCAWQGLAGNTIYFGEGSWLTVV.

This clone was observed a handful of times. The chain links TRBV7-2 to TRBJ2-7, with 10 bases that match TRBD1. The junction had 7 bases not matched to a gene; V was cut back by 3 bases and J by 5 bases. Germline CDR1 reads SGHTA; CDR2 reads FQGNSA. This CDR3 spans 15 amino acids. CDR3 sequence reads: CASSFRGTGVDEQYF. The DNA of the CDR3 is TGTGCCAGCAGCTTTCGAGGGACAGGGGTCGACGAGCAGTACTTC.

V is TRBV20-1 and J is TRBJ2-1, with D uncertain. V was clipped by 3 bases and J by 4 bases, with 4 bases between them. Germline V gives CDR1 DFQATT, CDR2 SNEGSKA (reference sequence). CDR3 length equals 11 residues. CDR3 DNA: TGCAGTGCTAGCCAGTACAATGAGCAGTTCTTC. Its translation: CSASQYNEQFF.

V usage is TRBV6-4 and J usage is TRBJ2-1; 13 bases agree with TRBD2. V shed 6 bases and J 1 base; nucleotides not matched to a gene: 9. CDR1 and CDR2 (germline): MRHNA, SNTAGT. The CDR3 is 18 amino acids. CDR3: CASSWTSGSLGSYNEQFF. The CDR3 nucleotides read TGTGCCAGCAGCTGGACTAGCGGGAGCTTGGGGTCCTACAATGAGCAGTTCTTC.

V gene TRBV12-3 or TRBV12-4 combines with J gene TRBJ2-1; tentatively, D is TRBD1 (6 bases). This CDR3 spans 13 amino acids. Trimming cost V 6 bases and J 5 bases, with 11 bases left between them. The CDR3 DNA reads TGTGCCAGCAGGCGGACAGACCACAATGAGCAGTTCTTC. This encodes CASRRTDHNEQFF.

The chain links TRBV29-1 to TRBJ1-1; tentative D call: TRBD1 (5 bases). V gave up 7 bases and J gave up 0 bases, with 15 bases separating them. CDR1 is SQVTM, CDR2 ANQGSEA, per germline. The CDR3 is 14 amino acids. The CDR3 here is CSALGGEMNTEAFF. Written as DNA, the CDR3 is TGCAGCGCCCTCGGGGGGGAAATGAACACTGAAGCTTTCTTT.

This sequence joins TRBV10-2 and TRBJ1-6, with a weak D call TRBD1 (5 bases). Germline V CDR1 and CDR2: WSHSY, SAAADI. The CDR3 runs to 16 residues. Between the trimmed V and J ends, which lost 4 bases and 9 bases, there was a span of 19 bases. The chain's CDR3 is CASSAQDPRQGSPLHF. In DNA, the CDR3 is TGCGCCAGCAGTGCGCAGGACCCCAGGCAGGGTTCACCCCTCCACTTT.

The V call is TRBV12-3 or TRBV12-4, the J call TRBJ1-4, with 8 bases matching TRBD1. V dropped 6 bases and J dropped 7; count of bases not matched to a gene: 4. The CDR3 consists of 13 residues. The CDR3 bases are TGTGCCAGCAGCTTCGACAGGGGTGAAAAACTGTTTTTT. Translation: CASSFDRGEKLFF.

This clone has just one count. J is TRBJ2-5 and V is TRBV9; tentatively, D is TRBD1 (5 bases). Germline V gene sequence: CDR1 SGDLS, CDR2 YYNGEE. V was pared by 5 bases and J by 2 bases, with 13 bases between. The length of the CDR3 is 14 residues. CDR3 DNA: TGTGCCAGCAGTTCTCAGGGTATACAAGAGACCCAGTACTTC. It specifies CASSSQGIQETQYF.

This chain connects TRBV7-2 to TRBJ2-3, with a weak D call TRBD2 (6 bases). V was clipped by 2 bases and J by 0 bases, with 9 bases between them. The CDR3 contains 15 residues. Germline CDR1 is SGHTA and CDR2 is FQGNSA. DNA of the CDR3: TGTGCCAGCAGCTTAATCGGGAGTAGCACAGATACGCAGTATTTT. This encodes CASSLIGSSTDTQYF. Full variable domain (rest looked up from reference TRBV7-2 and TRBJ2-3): GAGVSQSPSNKVTEKGKDVELRCDPISGHTALYWYRQSLGQGLEFLIYFQGNSAPDKSGLPSDRFSAERTGGSVSTLTIQRTQQEDSAVYLCASSLIGSSTDTQYFGPGTRLTVL.

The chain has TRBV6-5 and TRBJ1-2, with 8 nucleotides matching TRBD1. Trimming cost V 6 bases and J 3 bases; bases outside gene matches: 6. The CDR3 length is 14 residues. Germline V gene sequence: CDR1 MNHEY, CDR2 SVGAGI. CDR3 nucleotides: TGTGCCAGCAGACCGGGACAGGCGGACTATGGCTACACCTTC. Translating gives CASRPGQADYGYTF.

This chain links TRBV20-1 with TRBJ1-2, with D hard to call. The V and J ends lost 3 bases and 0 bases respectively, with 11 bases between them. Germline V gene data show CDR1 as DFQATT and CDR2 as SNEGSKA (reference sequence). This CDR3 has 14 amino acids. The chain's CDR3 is CSASLTGANYGYTF. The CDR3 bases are TGCAGTGCTAGTTTGACTGGAGCTAACTATGGCTACACCTTC.

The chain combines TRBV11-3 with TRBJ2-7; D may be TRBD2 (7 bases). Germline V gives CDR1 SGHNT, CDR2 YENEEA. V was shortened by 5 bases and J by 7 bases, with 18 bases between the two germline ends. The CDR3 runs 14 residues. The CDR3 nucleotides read TGTGCCAGCAGCCCGGGGCGGGGGCGCCTGGAGCAGTACTTC. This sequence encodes CASSPGRGRLEQYF. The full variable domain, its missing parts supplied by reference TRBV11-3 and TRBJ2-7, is EAGVVQSPRYKIIEKKQPVAFWCNPISGHNTLYWYLQNLGQGPELLIRYENEEAVDDSQLPKDRFSAERLKGVDSTLKIQPAELGDSAVYLCASSPGRGRLEQYFGPGTRLTVT.

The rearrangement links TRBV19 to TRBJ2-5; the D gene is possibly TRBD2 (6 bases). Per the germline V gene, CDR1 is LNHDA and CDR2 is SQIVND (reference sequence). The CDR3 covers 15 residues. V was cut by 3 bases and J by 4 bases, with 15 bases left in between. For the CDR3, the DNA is TGTGCCAGTAGTATCGCCGTGGCGGGGCGAGAGACCCAGTACTTC. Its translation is CASSIAVAGRETQYF.